This T cell receptor beta chain was captured by sequencing in a study of T cell responses to AZD1222 COVID-19 vaccine. The germline gives CDR1 SGHTA, CDR2 FQGNSA. V lost 2 bases and J 12 bases, leaving 14 bases between the germline ends. This CDR3 has 14 residues. Concerning this clone: Its cognate antigen is unknown.

Only in-frame clones appear in the TCRdb table, and some are missing; sequencing was by immunoSEQ multiplex PCR. There are 120,000 or so clones in the sample; 70% to 85% occur only once, and less than 8% lies in the top ten. General observations from the study: Donors were chiefly white British, with a greater number of females, and clonal diversity was perhaps underestimated.

This chain connects TRBV7-2 to TRBJ1-6; the D is unclear. This TCR derives from an adult in good health. Sequencing used peripheral blood, obtained on day 0 of AZD1222 vaccination. The CDR3 DNA sequence: TGTGCCAGCAGCTTAAGCGGGTCGGAGGGACCCCTCCACTTT. Encoded protein: CASSLSGSEGPLHF.